This T cell receptor beta chain was sequenced during a study of T cell changes during pregnancy in multiple sclerosis. Produced via immunoSEQ multiplex PCR; TCRdb's table is partial and in-frame only. In the table there are about 28,000 clones, about 83% of which are singletons. In germline, CDR1 is MNHEY, CDR2 SMNVEV (reference sequence). The CDR3 extends over 17 amino acids. V lost 6 bases to trimming and J lost 4 bases; unmatched junction nucleotides: 7. The receptor comes from a female donor with multiple sclerosis, enrolled in a pregnancy study. The source was CD8+ T cells from peripheral blood mononuclear cells, collected after pregnancy. V usage is TRBV27 and J usage is TRBJ2-1; TRBD2 agrees at 15 bases. CDR3 sequence: CASRLGTSGGLYNEQFF. CDR3 sequence (DNA): TGTGCCAGCAGACTTGGGACTAGCGGGGGGCTATACAATGAGCAGTTCTTC.